The sequence of this TCR beta chain was determined in a study of PD-L1 blockade in urothelial cancer. Study at large: Most of the 29 patients were males with bladder-origin urothelial cancer.

There are a few counts of this clone. Indicated time point: pretreatment peripheral blood. For each patient, 1 to 8 samples were obtained, pretreatment and on-treatment. Synthetic analogs of TCR templates were spiked into every PCR. Repertoires were generated with immunoSEQ multiplex PCR, while TCRdb's copy carries only in-frame clones and drops some. The data show around 45,000 clones, with around 84% seen just once and 15% to 20% held by the top ten. This CDR3 is 17 amino acids long. This chain joins TRBV1 and TRBJ2-5; the table's TRBD2 call for D was not verified on the DNA. TRBV1 is tagged as a pseudogene. The source is a man in his sixties with urothelial cancer. Sequencing was performed on PBMCs, taken around atezolizumab (anti-PD-L1) treatment. In DNA, the CDR3 is TGCACCAGCAGCCACCAAAGGGAGCGGGGGGGCGTAGAGACCCAGTACTTC. Translation gives CTSSHQRERGGVETQYF.